Shown below are 4 T cell receptor beta chains from a single sample sequenced in a study of metastatic and nonmetastatic thyroid tumors. TCRdb recomputed clones from the PCR reads via MiXCR. The sample holds tens of thousands of clones, around 32% seen once. None of the patients had undergone any treatment ahead of thyroid surgery. Sequenced input: blood. The receptors were gathered from a female donor with papillary thyroid cancer or a benign thyroid nodule (not recorded which). Some clones in this sample may be carry-over from other donors' samples.

This CDR3 is CASSLGGSLRTDTQYF. CDR3 DNA sequence: TGTGCCAGCAGCTTAGGAGGGAGCCTTCGCACAGATACGCAGTATTTT. The rearrangement links TRBV7-3 to TRBJ2-3; D may be TRBD2 (6 bases). From germline, CDR1 is SGHTA and CDR2 FQGTGA. The V and J ends lost 2 bases and 1 base respectively, with 13 bases between them. CDR3 size: 16 residues.

This clone was recorded many times. V is TRBV5-4 and J is TRBJ1-2; perhaps TRBD1 as D (5 bases). The CDR3 contains 13 residues. With 2 bases removed from V and 8 bases from J, the gap between germline ends came to 13 bases. Per the germline V gene, CDR1 is SGHNT and CDR2 is YYREEE (reference sequence). CDR3 DNA sequence: TGTGCCAGCAGCTTAGTCGGAAGGGACGGCTACACCTTC. Amino acid sequence: CASSLVGRDGYTF.

This clone was seen ten or more times. The chain joins TRBV20-1 to TRBJ1-1, with 8 nucleotides matching TRBD1. Germline trimming cut 2 bases from V and 2 bases from J; bases unmatched to any gene: 10. Per the germline V gene, CDR1 is DFQATT and CDR2 is SNEGSKA (reference sequence). This CDR3 has 16 residues. The CDR3 nucleotides read TGCAGTGCTAGACCAACTCGACAGGGGTTTAACACTGAAGCTTTCTTT. Encoded protein: CSARPTRQGFNTEAFF.

The sample holds many counts of this clone. The chain links TRBV6-1 to TRBJ2-7; 8 bases agree with TRBD2. The CDR3 has 15 residues. In germline, CDR1 is MNHNS, CDR2 SASEGT. Trimming took 7 bases from V and 0 from J; bases not matched to a gene: 8. As DNA, the CDR3 is TGTGCCAGCAAGGGGGGAGCGGGGGACTCCTACGAGCAGTACTTC. Protein: CASKGGAGDSYEQYF.